This TCR beta chain was captured in a study of T cells after yellow fever vaccination. Whole-study results and caveats: Only a minor proportion of clonotypes was detected across both CD4 and CD8 compartments. Reappearance after the booster was seen for most primary-vaccination clones, at 95% to 98% CD4 and 75% to 90% CD8. Weaker, the secondary response had a peak occurring faster, on day 5 versus 15.

5'RACE template switching generated TCR cDNA, adding a universal primer site and UMIs. A single record per CDR3 protein comes from TCRdb applying MiXCR to the 5' RACE reads. The data hold under 550,000 distinct CDR3 sequences, with around a fifth observed a single time. Worth noting for this clonotype: As yet, its antigen is unknown.

Unmatched junction bases numbered 10, after V lost 9 bases and J lost 8 bases. The CDR3 has 13 amino acids. Germline V gene sequence: CDR1 SNHLY, CDR2 FYNNEI. The specimen was PBMCs, collected 21 days after the first yellow fever vaccination. The sequence derives from a man aged 18 to 29 who received the YFV17D yellow fever vaccine. J is TRBJ2-1 and V is TRBV2; 7 bases map to TRBD1. The CDR3 is CARRQGSSHEQFF. In DNA form, the CDR3 reads TGTGCCAGGCGACAGGGATCCTCCCATGAGCAGTTCTTC.